This TCR beta chain was retrieved from a study of T cell responses to AZD1222 COVID-19 vaccine. Study-level findings and limits: After the peak T cell response, and only then, were repertoires sampled. It was only a handful of AZD1222 recipients who were seropositive at baseline. Donor demographics were predominantly white British with a female majority; clonal diversity may be underestimated. Breadth and depth of Spike-specific TCRs rose after two AZD1222 doses.

Generated by immunoSEQ multiplex PCR, the TCRdb table keeps only in-frame clones and is missing some. The table has 90,000 to 130,000 clones, around nine tenths seen once. As for this clone: Its target is not known.

The sample was peripheral blood, taken on day 0 of MenACWY control vaccination. This receptor was obtained from an adult in good health.

This CDR3 is CASSQVVMTGTSGNTIYF. The CDR3 region has the DNA TGCGCCAGCAGCCAAGTGGTGATGACAGGGACCTCTGGAAACACCATATATTTT. The chain employs TRBV4-1 and TRBJ1-3; TRBD1 agrees at 7 bases. V lost 1 base and J lost 0; bases outside the gene matches: 9. Germline assignment: CDR1 MGHRA and CDR2 YSYEKL. There are 18 residues in the CDR3.